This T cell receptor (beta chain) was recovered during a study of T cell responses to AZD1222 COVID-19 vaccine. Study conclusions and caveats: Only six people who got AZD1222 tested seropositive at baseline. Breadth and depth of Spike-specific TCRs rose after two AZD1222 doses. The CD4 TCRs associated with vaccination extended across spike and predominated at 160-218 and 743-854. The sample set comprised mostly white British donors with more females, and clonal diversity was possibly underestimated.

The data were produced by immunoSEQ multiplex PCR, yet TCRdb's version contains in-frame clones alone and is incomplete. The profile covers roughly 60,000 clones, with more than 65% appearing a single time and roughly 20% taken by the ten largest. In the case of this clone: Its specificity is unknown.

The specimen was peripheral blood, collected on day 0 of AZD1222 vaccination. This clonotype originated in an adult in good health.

In DNA, the CDR3 is TGTGCCAGCAGCTTCCCTGGCCCCGGGACTTCCTACGAGCAGTACTTC. Translation: CASSFPGPGTSYEQYF. The J gene is TRBJ2-7, the V gene TRBV7-8, with TRBD2 as a possible D gene (6 bases). The V gene lost 3 bases and the J gene lost 1 base, with 16 bases spanning the gap. The length of the CDR3 is 16 residues. Germline V lookup: CDR1 SGHVS, CDR2 FQNEAQ.